This is a list of T cell receptor beta chains from one sample in a study of shared clonotypes between healthy human individuals. Here immunoSEQ multiplex PCR was the method, and the copy in TCRdb shows in-frame clones only, minus some. The profile covers 2 million to 2.5 million clones, with approximately 93% appearing a single time and under 0.45% taken by the ten largest. The specimen sequenced was naive CD4+ T cells from PBMCs. All receptors come from a man aged 18 to 30 in good health. Some clones in this sample may be carry-over from other donors' samples. Both conserved end residues are part of each CDR3. Fields, in order: D gene, V gene, clone size, CDR3 length, J gene, CDR3 protein, CDR3 DNA. A D gene is named only where the DNA matches it firmly. Clone size is stated in some rows and not others, as once, few, many or a class when expanded.

>-|TRBV7-3|-|12|TRBJ1-1
CASSPRDGLAFF
TGTGCCAGCAGCCCGAGGGACGGCCTCGCTTTCTTT
>-|TRBV4-1|-|13|TRBJ1-1
CASSQESGARAFF
TGCGCCAGCAGCCAAGAATCAGGGGCGAGGGCTTTCTTT
>-|TRBV2|-|13|TRBJ1-2
CASRVGTDYGYTF
TGTGCCAGCAGAGTAGGGACGGACTATGGCTACACCTTC
>-|TRBV28|-|15|TRBJ1-4
CASSSASGEGEKLFF
TGTGCCAGCAGTTCCGCTTCGGGGGAGGGTGAAAAACTGTTTTTT
>TRBD1|TRBV7-9|-|15|TRBJ1-1
CASSLLGQGGEEAFF
TGTGCCAGCAGCTTGTTGGGACAGGGGGGAGAAGAAGCTTTCTTT
>TRBD1|TRBV30|-|13|TRBJ1-3
CAWGQGPGNTIYF
TGTGCCTGGGGACAGGGCCCTGGAAACACCATATATTTT
>TRBD2|TRBV27|-|18|TRBJ2-7
CASTHRGKREGFSYEQYF
TGTGCCAGCACCCACCGGGGGAAGCGGGAGGGCTTCTCCTACGAGCAGTACTTC
>-|TRBV21-1|-|18|TRBJ2-3
CASSKVDGSIPSTDTQYF
TGTGCCAGCAGCAAAGTCGACGGGAGTATTCCTAGCACAGATACGCAGTATTTT
>-|TRBV18|-|15|TRBJ2-4
CASSPGSLAKNIQYF
TGTGCCAGCTCACCCGGGAGCCTAGCCAAAAACATTCAGTACTTC
>TRBD1|TRBV28|-|16|TRBJ1-2
CASSSTGLFDGFGYTF
TGTGCCAGCAGTTCGACAGGGCTCTTCGACGGTTTTGGCTACACCTTC
>TRBD2|TRBV28|-|12|TRBJ2-7
CASREGPYEQYF
TGTGCGAGTCGGGAGGGCCCCTACGAGCAGTACTTC
>-|TRBV6-5|-|14|TRBJ1-1
CASSRTLQNTEAFF
TGTGCCAGCAGCAGGACCCTACAGAACACTGAAGCTTTCTTT
>-|TRBV7-3|-|18|TRBJ2-1
CASSLTPWTAFGGNEQFF
TGTGCCAGCAGCTTAACGCCCTGGACAGCCTTTGGAGGCAATGAGCAGTTCTTC
>-|TRBV7-2|-|12|TRBJ2-7
CASSAEGYEQYF
TGTGCCAGCAGCGCAGAGGGATACGAGCAGTACTTC
>-|TRBV7-9|few|12|TRBJ1-1
CASSPSRDEAFF
TGTGCCAGCAGCCCTAGCAGGGACGAAGCTTTCTTT
>-|TRBV10-1|-|15|TRBJ2-2
CASSESRIRAGELFF
TGCGCCAGCAGTGAGTCTCGAATCCGGGCCGGGGAGCTGTTTTTT
>TRBD1|TRBV9|-|16|TRBJ1-3
CASSVSGQGAGNTIYF
TGTGCCAGCAGCGTATCGGGACAGGGGGCCGGAAACACCATATATTTT
>-|TRBV28|-|15|TRBJ1-3
CASSPGTPAGNTIYF
TGTGCCAGCAGCCCTGGGACCCCCGCTGGAAACACCATATATTTT
>-|TRBV7-2|-|15|TRBJ1-4
CASRNRDQVGEKLFF
TGTGCCAGCAGAAACAGGGATCAGGTCGGTGAAAAACTGTTTTTT
>-|TRBV30|-|12|TRBJ1-4
CAWTREDEKLFF
TGTGCCTGGACTCGGGAAGATGAAAAACTGTTTTTT
>TRBD1|TRBV18|-|16|TRBJ1-3
CASSPGTGISGNTIYF
TGTGCCAGCTCACCCGGGACAGGTATCTCTGGAAACACCATATATTTT
>TRBD2|TRBV19|once|19|TRBJ2-7
CASSIGGGPSGSGTYEQYF
TGTGCCAGTAGTATCGGCGGGGGGCCTAGCGGGAGTGGCACCTACGAGCAGTACTTC